The source of this T cell receptor (beta chain) is a study of cytomegalovirus exposure and HLA in healthy donors. General study results and limits: TCR beta sequences reportedly predicted most subjects' HLA-A and HLA-B alleles accurately. In a later analysis, common viral pathogens appeared linked to several of the most significant clusters. In an earlier analysis, productive rearrangement rates for most beta V segments clustered near 87% or 30%.

A remark on this clone: Its antigen is unidentified.

Use of 60 Vbeta and 13 Jbeta primers characterized the PCR. Only in-frame clones appear in the TCRdb table, and some are missing; sequencing was by immunoSEQ multiplex PCR. The table has some 170,000 clones, under 80% seen once; the top ten hold 2% to 2.5%. Trimming took off 0 bases at V and 6 bases at J, with 12 bases between the two ends. The CDR3 totals 14 residues. The germline gives CDR1 SGHRS, CDR2 YFSETQ. The gene calls are TRBV5-1 and TRBJ1-1, with a tentative D call TRBD1 (6 bases). The sample comprised PBMCs. The TCR originated in a human donor in good health. CDR3 DNA sequence: TGCGCCAGCAGCTTGGACAGGGATAGGGCTGAAGCTTTCTTT. Amino acid sequence: CASSLDRDRAEAFF.